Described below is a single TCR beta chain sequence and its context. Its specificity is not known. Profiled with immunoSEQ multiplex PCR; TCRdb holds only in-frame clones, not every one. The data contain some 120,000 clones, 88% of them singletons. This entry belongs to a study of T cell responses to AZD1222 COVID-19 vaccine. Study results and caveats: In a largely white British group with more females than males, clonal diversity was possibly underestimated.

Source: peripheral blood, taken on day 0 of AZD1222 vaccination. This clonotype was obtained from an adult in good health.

DNA of the CDR3: TGCGCCAGCAGCTTGGTGCCCCGACAGGGCTATAATTCACCCCTCCACTTT. Protein product: CASSLVPRQGYNSPLHF. This chain uses TRBV5-1 with TRBJ1-6, with 7 bases fitting TRBD1. Losses at the gene ends were 0 bases for V and 3 bases for J; bases not matched to a gene: 6. The CDR3 is 17 amino acids. Germline V gene lookup returns CDR1 SGHRS and CDR2 YFSETQ.